The following is a TCR beta chain sequence with its context. Its target is unknown. Germline V gene sequence: CDR1 SGHNT, CDR2 YYREEE (reference sequence). The J segment lost 7 bases and the V segment lost 4 bases, leaving 5 bases of the junction unmatched. The CDR3 runs 14 residues. The data belong to a study of OX40 agonist ivuxolimab in advanced cancers. Study details: Clinicians treated patients with ivuxolimab, an agonistic anti-OX40 (CD134) antibody.

Broader study findings: Blood T cells, both CD4+ and CD8+, expanded clonally by week 6 at 0.1 to 3.0 mg/kg. CD8+ T cells were the subset that, on average, had more expanded clones than CD4+.

Collection of blood occurred at baseline, at cycle 4 day 1, and at cycle 7 day 1. Assay: immunoSEQ multiplex PCR; the TCRdb copy retains only in-frame clones and omits some. The sample contains approximately 46,000 clones, 75% to 80% of which appear only once. The receptor was isolated from an adult with an advanced solid tumor such as melanoma, head and neck, liver or kidney cancer. Sample: CD4+ or CD8+ T cells sorted from blood, taken in a trial of the OX40 agonist ivuxolimab. The chain combines TRBV5-4 with TRBJ1-6; TRBD1 matches 7 bases. CDR3 protein: CASSRGPENSPLHF. The CDR3 DNA sequence: TGTGCCAGCAGCAGGGGGCCGGAAAATTCACCCCTCCACTTT.